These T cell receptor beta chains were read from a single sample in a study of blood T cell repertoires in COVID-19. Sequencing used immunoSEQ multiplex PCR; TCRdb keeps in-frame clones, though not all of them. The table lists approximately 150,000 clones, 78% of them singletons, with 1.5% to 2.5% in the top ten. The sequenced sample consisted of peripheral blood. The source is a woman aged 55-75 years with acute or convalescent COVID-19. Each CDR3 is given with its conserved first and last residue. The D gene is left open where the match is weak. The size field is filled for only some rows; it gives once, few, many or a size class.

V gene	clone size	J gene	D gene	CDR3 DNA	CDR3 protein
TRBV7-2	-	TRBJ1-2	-	TGTGCCAGCAGCTTATCCCCAGGGGTTGACGGCTACACCTTC	CASSLSPGVDGYTF
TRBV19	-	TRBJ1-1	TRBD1	TGTGCCAGTAGTATGGACAGGGTGAACACTGAAGCTTTCTTT	CASSMDRVNTEAFF
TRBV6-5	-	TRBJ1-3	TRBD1	TGTGCCAGCTCCGGGACAGTGAGTTCTAACACCATATATTTT	CASSGTVSSNTIYF
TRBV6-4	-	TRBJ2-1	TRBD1	TGTGCCAGCAGTGACTATATGGGACAGGGATCAAATGAGCAGTTCTTC	CASSDYMGQGSNEQFF
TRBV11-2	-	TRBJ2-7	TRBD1	TGTGCCAGCAGCGTGTCGACAGGGATCTCCTACGAGCAGTACTTC	CASSVSTGISYEQYF
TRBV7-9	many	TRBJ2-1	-	TGTGCCAGCAGCTTGAGCGGAGGAACCTACAATGAGCAGTTCTTC	CASSLSGGTYNEQFF
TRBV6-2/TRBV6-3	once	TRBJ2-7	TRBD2	TGTGCCAGCAGTGCCGGGACTAGCGGGACTTCCTACGAGCAGTACTTC	CASSAGTSGTSYEQYF
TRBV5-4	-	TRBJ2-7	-	TGTGCCAGCAGCCGGGACTCCAGCTCCTACGAGCAGTACTTC	CASSRDSSSYEQYF
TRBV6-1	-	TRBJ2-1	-	TGTGCCAGCAGTGAAGAGGGGCCCTACAATGAGCAGTTCTTC	CASSEEGPYNEQFF
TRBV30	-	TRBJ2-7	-	TGTGCCTGGACCCGGAATGTCGGGGAGCAGTACTTC	CAWTRNVGEQYF
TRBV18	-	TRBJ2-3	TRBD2	TGTGCCAGCTCACCTCTAGCGGGAGGCCTAAAAGATACGCAGTATTTT	CASSPLAGGLKDTQYF
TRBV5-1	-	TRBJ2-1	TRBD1	TGCGCCAGCAGCTCGGACAGGAGCTCCTACAATGAGCAGTTCTTC	CASSSDRSSYNEQFF
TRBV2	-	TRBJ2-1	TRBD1	TGTGCCAGCACGACAGGGCCTAAAATCAATGAGCAGTTCTTC	CASTTGPKINEQFF
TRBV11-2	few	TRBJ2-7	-	TGTGCCAGCAGCTCAAACTACGAGCAGTACTTC	CASSSNYEQYF
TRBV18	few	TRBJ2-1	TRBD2	TGTGCCAGCTCAGGGCTAGCGGGCTCCGGCTCCTACAATGAGCAGTTCTTC	CASSGLAGSGSYNEQFF
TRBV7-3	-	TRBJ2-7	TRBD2	TGTGCCAGCAGACAGACTAGCGGGAGCCACGAGCAGTACTTC	CASRQTSGSHEQYF
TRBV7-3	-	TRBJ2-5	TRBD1	TGTGCCAGCAGCTTAGACAGGGGGCGTTCGGAGACCCAGTACTTC	CASSLDRGRSETQYF
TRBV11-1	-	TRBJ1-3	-	TGTGCCAGCAGCTCTCGTGTCTCTGGAAACACCATATATTTT	CASSSRVSGNTIYF
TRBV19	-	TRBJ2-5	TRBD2	TGTGCCAGTAAGCCTGGCGGGAGGGCCCCAGAGACCCAGTACTTC	CASKPGGRAPETQYF
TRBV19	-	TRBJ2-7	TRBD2	TGTGCCAGTAGTATGATTGTGGCGGGAGGAAGTAGATTCGAGCAGTACTTC	CASSMIVAGGSRFEQYF
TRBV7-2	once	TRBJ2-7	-	TGTGCCAGCAGCGAAACAGCTAGGGGTTTTTACGAGCAGTACTTC	CASSETARGFYEQYF
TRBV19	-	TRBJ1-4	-	TGTGCCAGTAGTATCGGATGGAGGGTATCTAATGAAAAACTGTTTTTT	CASSIGWRVSNEKLFF
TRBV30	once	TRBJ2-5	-	TGTGCCTGGAGTCCTTTAGCGGTCCAAGAGACCCAGTACTTC	CAWSPLAVQETQYF
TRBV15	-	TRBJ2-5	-	TGTGCCACCAGCAGAGGACCTGAACAGCAAGAGACCCAGTACTTC	CATSRGPEQQETQYF
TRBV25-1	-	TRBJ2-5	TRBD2	TGTGCCAGCAGTGATCCGACTAGCGGGGTAATTGAGACCCAGTACTTC	CASSDPTSGVIETQYF
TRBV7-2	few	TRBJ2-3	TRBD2	TGTGCCAGCACCACTCTAGCGGGAGTGGGTTTCGGCACAGATACGCAGTATTTT	CASTTLAGVGFGTDTQYF
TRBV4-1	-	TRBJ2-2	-	TGCGCCAGCAGCCAGATGGGTTGGGGACATGACACCGGGGAGCTGTTTTTT	CASSQMGWGHDTGELFF
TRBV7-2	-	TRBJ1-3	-	TGTGCCAGCAGCTACAGCAAAAGTGGAAACACCATATATTTT	CASSYSKSGNTIYF
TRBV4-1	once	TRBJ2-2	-	TGCGCCAGTCAAATAGGGGGCGGGGAGCTGTTTTTT	CASQIGGGELFF
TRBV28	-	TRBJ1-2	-	TGTGCCAGCAGTTTCTCCTCTTTTGGTCGGAACTATGGCTACACCTTC	CASSFSSFGRNYGYTF
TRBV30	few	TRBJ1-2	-	TGTGCCTGGGAGGAGAACTATGGCTACACCTTC	CAWEENYGYTF
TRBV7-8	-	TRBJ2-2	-	TGTGCCAGCAGCTTTAGTAAGATGAGCACCGGGGAGCTGTTTTTT	CASSFSKMSTGELFF
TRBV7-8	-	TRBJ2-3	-	TGTGCCAGTCCCCCAATGCCAGGGGTAGTTACAGATACGCAGTATTTT	CASPPMPGVVTDTQYF
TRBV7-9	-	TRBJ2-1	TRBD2	TGTGCCAGCAGCCCCACCGGGACTAGCTCCTACAATGAGCAGTTCTTC	CASSPTGTSSYNEQFF
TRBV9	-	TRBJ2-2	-	TGTGCCAGCAGCGACCGTCCGGGACTCAGGGCCACCGGGGAGCTGTTTTTT	CASSDRPGLRATGELFF
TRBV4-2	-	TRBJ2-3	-	TGTGCCAGCAGCCAAGAAAGGGGGTCAGATACGCAGTATTTT	CASSQERGSDTQYF
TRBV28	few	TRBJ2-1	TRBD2	TGTGCCAGCAGTTTTTCCGGGACTAATAGAGACAATGAGCAGTTCTTC	CASSFSGTNRDNEQFF
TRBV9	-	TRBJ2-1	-	TGTGCCAGCAGCGTAGAGGAAGGGAGCTACAATGAGCAGTTCTTC	CASSVEEGSYNEQFF
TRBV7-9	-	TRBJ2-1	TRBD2	TGTGCCAACGCTAGGACTAGCGGGGTCAATGAGCAGTTCTTC	CANARTSGVNEQFF
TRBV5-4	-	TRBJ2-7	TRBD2	TGTGCCAGCAGCTTGTTGCCTAGCGGACCCTACGAGCAGTACTTC	CASSLLPSGPYEQYF
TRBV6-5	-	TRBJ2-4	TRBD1	TGTGCCAGCAGTTTACAGGGGGCGGACATTCAGTACTTC	CASSLQGADIQYF
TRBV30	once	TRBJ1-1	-	TGTGCCTGGAAGAGACAGCGAGGCACTGAAGCTTTCTTT	CAWKRQRGTEAFF
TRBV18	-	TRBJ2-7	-	TGTGCCAGCTCCCTGCAGGGCCATGGAGTCGGCGAGCAGTACTTC	CASSLQGHGVGEQYF
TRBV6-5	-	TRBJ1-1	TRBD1	TGTGCCAGCAGAGAGACAGGGGCGAACACTGAAGCTTTCTTT	CASRETGANTEAFF
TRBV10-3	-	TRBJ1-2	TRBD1	TGTGCCATCAGCCCACAGGGGTACTATGGCTACACCTTC	CAISPQGYYGYTF
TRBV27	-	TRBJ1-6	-	TGTGCCAGCAGTTCCTATACAGGGTCCCTAAATTCACCCCTCCACTTT	CASSSYTGSLNSPLHF
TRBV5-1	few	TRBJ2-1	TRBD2	TGCGCCAGCAGCTCGACTAGCGGAACCTACAATGAGCAGTTCTTC	CASSSTSGTYNEQFF
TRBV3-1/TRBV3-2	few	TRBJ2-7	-	TGTGCCAGCAGCCTCAGCGAAGGGGCCTACGAGCAGTACTTC	CASSLSEGAYEQYF
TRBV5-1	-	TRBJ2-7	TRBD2	TGCGCCAGCAGCTTGAGGGGGGCCCTAGCGGGAGCCTACGAGCAGTACTTC	CASSLRGALAGAYEQYF